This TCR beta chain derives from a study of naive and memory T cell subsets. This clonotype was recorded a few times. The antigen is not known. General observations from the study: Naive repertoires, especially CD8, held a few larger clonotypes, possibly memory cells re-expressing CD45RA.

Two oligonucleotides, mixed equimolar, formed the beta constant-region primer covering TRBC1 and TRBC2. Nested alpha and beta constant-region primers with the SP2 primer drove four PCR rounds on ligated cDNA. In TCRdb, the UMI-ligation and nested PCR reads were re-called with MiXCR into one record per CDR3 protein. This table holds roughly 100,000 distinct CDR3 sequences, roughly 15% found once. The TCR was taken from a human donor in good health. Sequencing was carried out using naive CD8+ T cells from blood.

DNA for the CDR3: TGCGCCAGCAGCCAAGGGTCAGTCGGGACCAACTACGAGCAGTACTTC. Residues: CASSQGSVGTNYEQYF. The chain employs TRBV4-3 and TRBJ2-7; perhaps D is TRBD1 or TRBD2 (5 bases each). The V end was cut by 1 base, the J end by 3 bases, with 16 bases between. Germline assignment: CDR1 LGHNA and CDR2 YSLEER. The CDR3 runs to 16 residues.